Shown below are 12 T cell receptor beta chains from a single sample sequenced in a study of blood T cell repertoires in COVID-19. Profiled with immunoSEQ multiplex PCR; TCRdb holds only in-frame clones, not every one. Of roughly 300,000 clones listed, about 76% are singletons. The sample taken for sequencing was peripheral blood. All receptors derive from a woman in her fifties or sixties with active or convalescent COVID-19.

DNA of the CDR3: TGTGCCATCAGTGATAACAAAAAGGGGAATGAGCAGTTCTTC. Its translation: CAISDNKKGNEQFF. V usage is TRBV10-3 and J usage is TRBJ2-1, with D perhaps matching TRBD1 (5 bases). The germline V and J ends were trimmed by 3 bases and 7 bases, with 13 bases remaining between them. Germline CDR1 reads ENHRY; CDR2 reads SYGVKD. This CDR3 has 14 residues.

The gene calls are TRBV11-2 and TRBJ1-2; 11 bases line up with TRBD1. With V trimmed by 4 bases and J by 8 bases, 9 bases remained unmatched. In germline, CDR1 is SGHAT, CDR2 FQNNGV. The CDR3 has 15 residues. The CDR3 nucleotides are TGTGCCAGCAGCTCATTGGGACAGGGGGTTGGAGGCTACACCTTC. It codes for CASSSLGQGVGGYTF.

The count of this clone is one. The chain joins TRBV9 to TRBJ2-3; TRBD2 matches 10 bases. The V gene's germline CDR1 is SGDLS and CDR2 YYNGEE. The length of the CDR3 is 19 residues. V lost 0 bases to trimming and J lost 2 bases; unmatched junction nucleotides: 12. CDR3 region: CASSVDNPRAGGTTDTQYF. The CDR3 DNA reads as TGTGCCAGCAGCGTAGATAACCCGAGAGCGGGGGGGACCACAGATACGCAGTATTTT.

This sequence joins TRBV29-1 and TRBJ1-1; 8 bases map to TRBD1. J was trimmed by 1 base and V by 7 bases; bases with no gene match: 5. The CDR3 has 13 residues. The germline CDR1 and CDR2 sequences are SQVTM and ANQGSEA. CDR3 residues: CSATGVENTEAFF. CDR3 nucleotide sequence: TGCAGCGCGACAGGGGTTGAGAACACTGAAGCTTTCTTT. Full variable domain (missing parts from reference TRBV29-1 and TRBJ1-1): SAVISQKPSRDICQRGTSLTIQCQVDSQVTMMFWYRQQPGQSLTLIATANQGSEATYESGFVIDKFPISRPNLTFSTLTVSNMSPEDSSIYLCSATGVENTEAFFGQGTRLTVV.

The chain recombines TRBV2 with TRBJ1-1; D remains ambiguous. CDR1 and CDR2 (germline): SNHLY, FYNNEI. CDR3 size: 11 residues. The V end was cut by 6 bases, the J end by 11 bases, with 13 bases between. In nucleotides, the CDR3 is TGTGCCAGCAGGGGCACCTCGGTCGCTTTCTTT. It codes for CASRGTSVAFF. The full variable domain, rest sourced from reference TRBV2 and TRBJ1-1, is EPEVTQTPSHQVTQMGQEVILRCVPISNHLYFYWYRQILGQKVEFLVSFYNNEISEKSEIFDDQFSVERPDGSNFTLKIRSTKLEDSAMYFCASRGTSVAFFGQGTRLTVV.

The rearrangement links TRBV15 to TRBJ2-5, with TRBD2 identical over 8 bases. The germline V gene encodes CDR1 LNHNV and CDR2 YYDKDF (reference sequence). With V trimmed by 0 bases and J by 2 bases, 2 bases remained unmatched. The CDR3 length is 15 residues. The CDR3 DNA follows: TGTGCCACCAGCAGAGATTCGGGGGGGCAAGAGACCCAGTACTTC. It translates to CATSRDSGGQETQYF.

This chain links TRBV27 with TRBJ2-2, with D maybe TRBD2 (5 bases). The CDR3 totals 12 residues. The V and J ends lost 6 bases and 5 bases respectively, with 7 bases between them. Looked up from germline, CDR1 is MNHEY and CDR2 is SMNVEV (reference sequence). The CDR3: CASRRGTGELFF. CDR3 DNA: TGTGCCAGCAGACGCGGGACCGGGGAGCTGTTTTTT.

This sequence joins TRBV5-1 and TRBJ2-2, with 15 bases identical to TRBD2. V shed 4 bases, J shed 6 bases, and the junction held 4 bases outside the gene matches. Germline V CDR1 and CDR2: SGHRS, YFSETQ. The CDR3 is 16 residues long. This chain's CDR3 is CASSPRTSGGAGELFF. The CDR3 DNA is TGCGCCAGCAGCCCCCGGACTAGCGGGGGGGCCGGGGAGCTGTTTTTT.

This clone appeared once. The rearrangement uses TRBV2 and TRBJ2-1, with TRBD2 matching over 7 bases. From germline, CDR1 is SNHLY and CDR2 FYNNEI. This CDR3 is built from 19 residues. The junction had 11 bases not matched to a gene; V was cut back by 0 bases and J by 0 bases. For the CDR3, the DNA is TGTGCCAGCAGTGAAGCGCGGGATCGGAGACTAGCCTCCTACAATGAGCAGTTCTTC. It translates to CASSEARDRRLASYNEQFF.

This CDR3 reads CASSQVAGETEAFF. DNA for the CDR3: TGTGCCAGCAGCCAAGTGGCAGGGGAAACTGAAGCTTTCTTT. The chain recombines TRBV3-1 (or the pseudogene TRBV3-2) with TRBJ1-1; possibly TRBD1 for D (6 bases). Germline CDR1 and CDR2: LGHDT and YNNKEL (reference sequence). The CDR3 runs 14 residues. V lost 1 base to trimming and J lost 5 bases, with 11 bases between them.

V usage is TRBV7-6 and J usage is TRBJ2-7, with 12 bases identical to TRBD1. V lost 5 bases to trimming and J lost 2 bases; unmatched junction nucleotides: 4. Germline CDR1 and CDR2: SGHVS and FNYEAQ. The CDR3 has 15 residues. In nucleotides, the CDR3 is TGTGCCAGCAGCGGGGGGACAGGGGGCCCCTACGAGCAGTACTTC. Translating gives CASSGGTGGPYEQYF.

This clone appeared once. The chain has TRBV12-5 and TRBJ1-1, with D possibly matching TRBD1 (5 bases). The length of the CDR3 is 15 residues. Germline CDR1 and CDR2: LGHNT and FRNRAP. V was trimmed by 0 bases and J by 4 bases, leaving 12 bases between them. CDR3 in amino acids: CASGLVSVGLTEAFF. CDR3 sequence (DNA): TGTGCTAGTGGTTTGGTAAGTGTGGGGCTCACTGAAGCTTTCTTT. The whole variable domain, remainder taken from reference TRBV12-5 and TRBJ1-1, is DARVTQTPRHKVTEMGQEVTMRCQPILGHNTVFWYRQTMMQGLELLAYFRNRAPLDDSGMPKDRFSAEMPDATLATLKIQPSEPRDSAVYFCASGLVSVGLTEAFFGQGTRLTVV.